This section outlines one T cell receptor beta chain sequence together with its context. Its target is not known. This record belongs to a study of PD-L1 blockade in urothelial cancer. Study results and caveats: Prediction of better survival came from below-median pretreatment blood TCR clonality.

Using immunoSEQ multiplex PCR, the repertoire was profiled, and TCRdb retains in-frame clones only, with some absent. The profile shows tens of thousands of clones, roughly 78% of them singletons. Time point indicated: pretreatment peripheral blood. Trimming took 0 bases from V and 8 from J, leaving 10 bases between them. Germline CDR1 SGHNT, CDR2 YENEEA. The CDR3 loop spans 14 amino acids. The sequencing here drew on PBMCs, taken around atezolizumab (anti-PD-L1) treatment. This sequence originates from a man in his 70s with urothelial cancer. The chain combines TRBV11-3 with TRBJ2-2, with D tentatively TRBD1 (6 bases). CDR3: CASSLDTGKGELFF. In DNA, the CDR3 is TGTGCCAGCAGCTTAGACACAGGGAAAGGGGAGCTGTTTTTT.